This T cell receptor (beta chain) was sequenced for a study of shared clonotypes between healthy human individuals. Some 28,000 T cell genomes (around 190 ng DNA) went into each sorted-subset replicate. Sequenced by immunoSEQ multiplex PCR; TCRdb stores in-frame clones only, minus some. The table has about 2.4 million clones, under 95% seen once. In regard to this clone: Other nucleotide sequences from this sample produce the same CDR3.

CD4+ cells underwent separation, giving CD45RA+ naive and CD45RA-negative memory subsets. Trimming removed 2 bases at V and 7 bases at J, with 8 bases between. Per germline, CDR1 SGHNT and CDR2 YYREEE (reference sequence). This CDR3 region has 12 residues. The sequenced sample was naive CD4+ T cells from PBMCs. Subset reported: CD45RA+ positively selected. The V gene is TRBV5-4, the J gene TRBJ2-3; D is unclear. The TCR sequence derives from a man between 18 and 35 years old in good health. Some clones in this sample may be carry-over from other donors' samples. In DNA form, the CDR3 reads TGTGCCAGCAGCTTAGAAGCTAATACGCAGTATTTT. Its translation: CASSLEANTQYF.